This T cell receptor beta chain was observed in a study of cytomegalovirus exposure and HLA in healthy donors (TCRdb year 2017). A note on the overall study: The 500 to 800 repertoires of the first cohort and the roughly 120 validation repertoires were produced on the same platform, according to a later analysis. The study was designed to test whether signatures of past pathogen exposure could be identified by cataloging public T cell receptors. To predict cytomegalovirus infection status, the study brought together high-throughput TCR immunosequencing, statistical association of individual TCRs with disease status, and machine learning. Besides the first cohort of roughly 660 subjects, a separate validation cohort made up of about 120 different subjects was used.

Separate from the approximately 700-subject first cohort, the validation cohort of over 90 subjects was the group to which the donors belonged. Here is what the overall study found, with its caveats: Subsequent analysis determined that TCRs grouped into clusters in the first cohort also showed a tendency toward co-occurrence across the roughly 130 validation repertoires, and 85% to 95% of cluster scores exceeded 0. A few of the identified cytomegalovirus-associated TCR beta chains were confirmed in vitro to be specific for cytomegalovirus antigens. A later analysis had no HLA typing for the validation cohort, so co-occurrence there was scored across all 120 repertoires. Most TCR sequences were observed very rarely across donors, whereas some public TCRs were present in many individuals. The authors suggested that the approach could potentially be generalized to other disease states and immunological phenotypes. The classifier was reported to diagnose cytomegalovirus status with high specificity and sensitivity in both the original and validation cohorts. The study listed 150 to 200 TCR beta chains as associated with cytomegalovirus.

Library creation used the immunoSEQ multiplex PCR assay. On the authors' methods: A statistical classification framework was built to diagnose cytomegalovirus status from the catalog of TCR beta chain sequences. This immuneACCESS table, as held by TCRdb, lists in-frame sequences with V and J called but not all clones. Of the missing ones, under half trace to an unresolved V gene in checked studies; the others have no known cause. The V and J calls and clone size were taken over from that table, and D and trimming were inferred from the DNA. The sample yields about 220,000 clones; around nine tenths were counted once. Roughly 1% of the sample lies in the top ten. Its CDR3 holds 18 amino acids, cysteine through phenylalanine. CDR3 DNA only is kept here, 54 bases in frame from base 1. CDR1 LGHNA and CDR2 YNFKEQ are derived from the germline V gene. V lost 0 bases and J lost 4 bases, and the count of bases not matched to a germline gene is 9.

A note on this clone: No cognate antigen has been identified for it. No base quality information exists; no much larger clone differs at one position.

The source material was PBMCs. This receptor was taken from a woman younger than 35 in good health and CMV-seronegative. This receptor chain uses TRBV4-2 and TRBJ2-5; 12 bases in the middle match TRBD2. The CDR3 corresponds to CASSQDPASGRARETQYF. The DNA sequence reads TGTGCCAGCAGCCAAGATCCGGCTAGCGGGAGGGCCCGAGAGACCCAGTACTTC.